Below are 27 T cell receptor beta chains sequenced from a single sample in a study of T cell responses to AZD1222 COVID-19 vaccine. The method was immunoSEQ multiplex PCR; TCRdb's version includes in-frame clones alone and lacks a portion of them. The data hold around 130,000 clones, with more than 90% observed a single time. The source material was peripheral blood, sampled 28 days after the second AZD1222 dose. These receptors all stem from an adult who received the AZD1222 COVID-19 vaccine.

This chain uses TRBV7-9 with TRBJ1-1; 8 nucleotides align to TRBD1. With V trimmed by 3 bases and J by 7 bases, 4 bases remained unmatched. Germline loops: CDR1 SEHNR, CDR2 FQNEAQ (reference sequence). CDR3 length equals 13 residues. In DNA form, the CDR3 reads TGTGCCAGCAGCTTGGACAGGGTAGGTGAAGCTTTCTTT. It translates to CASSLDRVGEAFF.

The chain combines TRBV7-2 with TRBJ1-2; no firm D call. Trimming took 5 bases from V and 5 from J, leaving 15 bases between them. The germline V gene has CDR1 SGHTA and CDR2 FQGNSA. This CDR3 has 14 residues. CDR3 sequence (DNA): TGTGCCAGCAGCCTGACCCAATATACTTATGGCTACACCTTC. Its protein is CASSLTQYTYGYTF.

V and J are TRBV7-2 and TRBJ2-2, with D unresolved. Trimming cost V 3 bases and J 0 bases, with 5 bases left between them. Germline V gives CDR1 SGHTA, CDR2 FQGNSA. CDR3 size: 14 residues. The chain's CDR3 is CASSFGSNTGELFF. CDR3 sequence (DNA): TGTGCCAGCAGCTTTGGGTCGAACACCGGGGAGCTGTTTTTT. Using reference TRBV7-2 and TRBJ2-2 for the parts outside the CDR3, the full variable domain is GAGVSQSPSNKVTEKGKDVELRCDPISGHTALYWYRQSLGQGLEFLIYFQGNSAPDKSGLPSDRFSAERTGGSVSTLTIQRTQQEDSAVYLCASSFGSNTGELFFGEGSRLTVL.

The J gene is TRBJ2-2, the V gene TRBV6-4; TRBD1 aligns across 9 bases. The germline V gene has CDR1 MRHNA and CDR2 SNTAGT. The CDR3 contains 16 residues. J was trimmed by 3 bases and V by 0 bases; bases with no gene match: 2. The CDR3 DNA reads as TGTGCCAGCAGTGACTCGACAGGGGGACACACCGGGGAGCTGTTTTTT. It translates to CASSDSTGGHTGELFF.

The rearrangement uses TRBV20-1 and TRBJ1-1; the D is unclear. CDR3 length: 9 residues. Deletions cut 5 bases from V and 6 bases from J, with 4 bases between. Germline V gene data show CDR1 as DFQATT and CDR2 as SNEGSKA (reference sequence). In DNA, the CDR3 is TGCAGTGCTCTACCTGAAGCTTTCTTT. Residues: CSALPEAFF.

The rearrangement links TRBV6-5 to TRBJ1-1, with D perhaps TRBD1 (5 bases). The germline CDR1 and CDR2 sequences are MNHEY and SVGAGI. There are 15 residues in the CDR3. The V and J ends lost 0 bases and 1 base respectively, with 9 bases between them. The DNA for the CDR3 is TGTGCCAGCAGTTACTCGATGGGGGAGAACACTGAAGCTTTCTTT. This sequence encodes CASSYSMGENTEAFF.

Only one count was recorded for this clone. The chain uses TRBV6-5 and TRBJ1-5; 8 bases are shared with TRBD1. J lost 4 bases, V lost 6 bases, and 8 bases had no gene match. CDR1 MNHEY and CDR2 SVGAGI come from the germline V gene. This CDR3 comprises 15 residues. For the CDR3, the DNA is TGTGCCAGCAGGACCCAGGGGGCTGGTAATCAGCCCCAGCATTTT. It is translated as CASRTQGAGNQPQHF.

The chain uses TRBV19 and TRBJ1-2, with D perhaps matching TRBD1 (6 bases). The CDR3 runs to 13 residues. Germline V gene lookup returns CDR1 LNHDA and CDR2 SQIVND (reference sequence). Deletions cut 7 bases from V and 7 bases from J, with 16 bases between. Here the CDR3 DNA reads TGTGCCAGTAACGCTAGGGGGGCGCGTGGCTACACCTTC. It codes for CASNARGARGYTF.

The rearrangement links TRBV19 to TRBJ1-5; 9 bases are a match to TRBD1. Germline V lookup: CDR1 LNHDA, CDR2 SQIVND (reference sequence). This CDR3 has 15 residues. Trimming at V came to 7 bases and at J to 2 bases, leaving 6 bases not matched to a gene. In nucleotides, the CDR3 is TGTGCCAGTAAGGGACAGGGTGTAGGCAATCAGCCCCAGCATTTT. Translated, it gives CASKGQGVGNQPQHF.

This clone was found once. J is TRBJ1-2 and V is TRBV10-2; 8 positions agree with TRBD1. This CDR3 has 14 amino acids. Germline CDR1 is WSHSY and CDR2 is SAAADI. With 0 bases clipped from V and 4 bases from J, the junction kept 1 base outside the gene matches. The CDR3 DNA reads TGCGCCAGCAGTGAGTCGACAGGGGCCTATGGCTACACCTTC. It yields the protein CASSESTGAYGYTF.

The chain couples TRBV19 to TRBJ2-1; no clear D gene. Germline values: CDR1 LNHDA, CDR2 SQIVND (reference sequence). The germline V and J ends were trimmed by 0 bases and 7 bases, with 16 bases remaining between them. The CDR3 consists of 16 residues. As DNA, the CDR3 is TGTGCCAGTAGTATAGATACTGGAGCGTGGTGGAATGAGCAGTTCTTC. Its translation is CASSIDTGAWWNEQFF. The full variable domain, in which reference TRBV19 and TRBJ2-1 provide the parts outside the CDR3, is DGGITQSPKYLFRKEGQNVTLSCEQNLNHDAMYWYRQDPGQGLRLIYYSQIVNDFQKGDIAEGYSVSREKKESFPLTVTSAQKNPTAFYLCASSIDTGAWWNEQFFGPGTRLTVL.

This chain's CDR3 is CASSYSANEKLFF. Here the CDR3 DNA reads TGTGCCAGCAGTTACTCGGCTAATGAAAAACTGTTTTTT. V usage is TRBV6-5 and J usage is TRBJ1-4, with D unresolved. The V end was cut by 0 bases, the J end by 3 bases, with 2 bases between. CDR1 and CDR2 from the germline V gene are MNHEY and SVGAGI. This CDR3 is 13 amino acids long.

This chain links TRBV7-9 with TRBJ1-2; D is uncertain. Per germline, CDR1 SEHNR and CDR2 FQNEAQ (reference sequence). The length of the CDR3 is 12 residues. The V end lost 2 bases, the J end lost 8 bases, and 9 bases lay between the germline ends. The CDR3 bases are TGTGCCAGCAGCTTAAGGGTGGGAGGCTACACCTTC. This gives the protein CASSLRVGGYTF.

This chain links TRBV5-5 with TRBJ1-3, with a tentative D call TRBD1 (5 bases). From germline, CDR1 is SGHKS and CDR2 YYEKEE (reference sequence). The V gene lost 4 bases and the J gene lost 0 bases, with 17 bases spanning the gap. The length of the CDR3 is 17 residues. In nucleotides, the CDR3 is TGTGCCAGCAGCCCTCGGGCCGGCGGGACCTCTGGAAACACCATATATTTT. As protein: CASSPRAGGTSGNTIYF. Based on the CDR3 plus reference TRBV5-5 and TRBJ1-3, the full variable domain is DAGVTQSPTHLIKTRGQQVTLRCSPISGHKSVSWYQQVLGQGPQFIFQYYEKEERGRGNFPDRFSARQFPNYSSELNVNALLLGDSALYLCASSPRAGGTSGNTIYFGEGSWLTVV.

The chain employs TRBV14 and TRBJ2-7; D perhaps matches TRBD2 (6 bases). The germline gives CDR1 SGHDN, CDR2 FVKESK. The CDR3 is 14 amino acids. V lost 1 base and J 6 bases, leaving 13 bases between the germline ends. In DNA form, the CDR3 reads TGTGCCAGCAGCCAAGCGGGAGTTGTGGCCGAGCAGTACGTC. The encoded protein is CASSQAGVVAEQYV.

CDR3 region: CASRRTGVYNEQFF. The DNA of the CDR3 is TGTGCCAGCAGGCGGACAGGGGTTTACAATGAGCAGTTCTTC. The chain has TRBV2 and TRBJ2-1, with 9 bases fitting TRBD1. The CDR3 covers 14 residues. Trimming removed 6 bases from V and 4 bases from J; junction bases left unmatched: 4. Germline V gives CDR1 SNHLY, CDR2 FYNNEI.

This clone was seen a few times. This CDR3 reads CASSLGQRTEAFF. The CDR3 coding sequence is TGTGCCAGCAGCCTCGGACAGCGCACTGAAGCTTTCTTT. The J gene is TRBJ1-1, the V gene TRBV9, with D maybe TRBD1 (6 bases). V was pared by 4 bases and J by 4 bases, with 11 bases between. This CDR3 has 13 residues. Germline values: CDR1 SGDLS, CDR2 YYNGEE.

This chain joins TRBV21-1 and TRBJ1-1; the table calls TRBD1, which could not be checked here. TRBV21-1 is tagged as a pseudogene. This CDR3 is 16 amino acids long. The CDR3 protein is CASSKALTGPNTEAFF. The CDR3 region has the DNA TGTGCCAGCAGCAAAGCCTTGACAGGCCCGAACACTGAAGCTTTCTTT.

This chain connects TRBV19 to TRBJ1-1; D not resolved. This CDR3 spans 14 amino acids. Germline CDR1 is LNHDA and CDR2 is SQIVND (reference sequence). V lost 9 bases, J lost 3 bases, and 17 bases lay in between. For the CDR3, the DNA is TGTGCCAGCACGGACCCCGGGCGGGACACTGAAGCTTTCTTT. This sequence encodes CASTDPGRDTEAFF. The entire variable domain, with the rest obtained from reference TRBV19 and TRBJ1-1, is as follows: DGGITQSPKYLFRKEGQNVTLSCEQNLNHDAMYWYRQDPGQGLRLIYYSQIVNDFQKGDIAEGYSVSREKKESFPLTVTSAQKNPTAFYLCASTDPGRDTEAFFGQGTRLTVV.

The rearrangement links TRBV12-3 or TRBV12-4 to TRBJ2-5, with D tentatively TRBD2 (7 bases). Trimming took 6 bases from V and 4 from J, leaving 12 bases between them. The CDR3 has 13 residues. The DNA of the CDR3 is TGTGCCAGCAGCCGGCGGGGGCGAGAGACCCAGTACTTC. This gives the protein CASSRRGRETQYF.

This clone was found once. The genes are TRBV12-3 or TRBV12-4 and TRBJ1-2; 10 bases match TRBD1. The CDR3 is 13 amino acids. Trimming removed 6 bases from V and 8 bases from J; junction bases left unmatched: 6. This CDR3 is CASRMTGGEGYTF. CDR3 sequence (DNA): TGTGCCAGCAGGATGACAGGGGGCGAGGGCTACACCTTC.

This clone ranks as medium-sized. The rearrangement joins TRBV5-1 to TRBJ1-6; D unclear. Between the trimmed V and J ends, which lost 0 bases and 10 bases, there was a span of 11 bases. Germline loops: CDR1 SGHRS, CDR2 YFSETQ. This CDR3 has 14 amino acids. CDR3 residues: CASSLGHPGSPLHF. The CDR3 coding sequence is TGCGCCAGCAGCTTGGGACATCCGGGGTCACCCCTCCACTTT.

The chain uses TRBV10-3 and TRBJ2-1; D not certain. Germline assignment: CDR1 ENHRY and CDR2 SYGVKD. Trimming cost V 8 bases and J 6 bases, with 8 bases left between them. The CDR3 contains 11 residues. DNA for the CDR3: TGTGCCATCCAAAGTGGCAATGAGCAGTTCTTC. This codes for CAIQSGNEQFF.

The chain links TRBV5-1 to TRBJ1-1; D might be TRBD1 (5 bases). The germline gives CDR1 SGHRS, CDR2 YFSETQ. With 5 bases removed from V and 2 bases from J, the gap between germline ends came to 13 bases. The CDR3 totals 14 residues. The CDR3 nucleotides are TGCGCCAGCAGAGAGGGGATTTTCAACACTGAAGCTTTCTTT. It yields the protein CASREGIFNTEAFF.

This chain connects TRBV20-1 to TRBJ1-1; D gene ambiguous. Germline assignment: CDR1 DFQATT and CDR2 SNEGSKA (reference sequence). Trimming left V 0 bases short and J 10 bases short, with 6 bases between. The CDR3 covers 10 residues. CDR3 DNA: TGCAGTGCTAGAGAAAGTGGAGCTTTCTTT. It yields the protein CSARESGAFF.

The rearrangement joins TRBV5-4 to TRBJ1-2; tentatively, D is TRBD1 (5 bases). Germline-derived CDR1 and CDR2 are SGHNT and YYREEE (reference sequence). There are 16 residues in the CDR3. Trimming shortened V by 4 bases and J by 3 bases, and 19 bases separated the two germline ends. In DNA form, the CDR3 reads TGTGCCAGCAGCCCCGGGCGGGGGGTGAGGGACTATGGCTACACCTTC. The encoded protein is CASSPGRGVRDYGYTF.

This clone has just one count. The V gene is TRBV5-1, the J gene TRBJ1-1; D gene uncertain. The CDR3 spans 15 residues. V gave up 4 bases and J gave up 5 bases, with 18 bases separating them. Germline V lookup: CDR1 SGHRS, CDR2 YFSETQ. CDR3 DNA sequence: TGCGCCAGCAGCCCCCCCCTCCAGGCGGGGACTGAAGCTTTCTTT. Translation: CASSPPLQAGTEAFF.